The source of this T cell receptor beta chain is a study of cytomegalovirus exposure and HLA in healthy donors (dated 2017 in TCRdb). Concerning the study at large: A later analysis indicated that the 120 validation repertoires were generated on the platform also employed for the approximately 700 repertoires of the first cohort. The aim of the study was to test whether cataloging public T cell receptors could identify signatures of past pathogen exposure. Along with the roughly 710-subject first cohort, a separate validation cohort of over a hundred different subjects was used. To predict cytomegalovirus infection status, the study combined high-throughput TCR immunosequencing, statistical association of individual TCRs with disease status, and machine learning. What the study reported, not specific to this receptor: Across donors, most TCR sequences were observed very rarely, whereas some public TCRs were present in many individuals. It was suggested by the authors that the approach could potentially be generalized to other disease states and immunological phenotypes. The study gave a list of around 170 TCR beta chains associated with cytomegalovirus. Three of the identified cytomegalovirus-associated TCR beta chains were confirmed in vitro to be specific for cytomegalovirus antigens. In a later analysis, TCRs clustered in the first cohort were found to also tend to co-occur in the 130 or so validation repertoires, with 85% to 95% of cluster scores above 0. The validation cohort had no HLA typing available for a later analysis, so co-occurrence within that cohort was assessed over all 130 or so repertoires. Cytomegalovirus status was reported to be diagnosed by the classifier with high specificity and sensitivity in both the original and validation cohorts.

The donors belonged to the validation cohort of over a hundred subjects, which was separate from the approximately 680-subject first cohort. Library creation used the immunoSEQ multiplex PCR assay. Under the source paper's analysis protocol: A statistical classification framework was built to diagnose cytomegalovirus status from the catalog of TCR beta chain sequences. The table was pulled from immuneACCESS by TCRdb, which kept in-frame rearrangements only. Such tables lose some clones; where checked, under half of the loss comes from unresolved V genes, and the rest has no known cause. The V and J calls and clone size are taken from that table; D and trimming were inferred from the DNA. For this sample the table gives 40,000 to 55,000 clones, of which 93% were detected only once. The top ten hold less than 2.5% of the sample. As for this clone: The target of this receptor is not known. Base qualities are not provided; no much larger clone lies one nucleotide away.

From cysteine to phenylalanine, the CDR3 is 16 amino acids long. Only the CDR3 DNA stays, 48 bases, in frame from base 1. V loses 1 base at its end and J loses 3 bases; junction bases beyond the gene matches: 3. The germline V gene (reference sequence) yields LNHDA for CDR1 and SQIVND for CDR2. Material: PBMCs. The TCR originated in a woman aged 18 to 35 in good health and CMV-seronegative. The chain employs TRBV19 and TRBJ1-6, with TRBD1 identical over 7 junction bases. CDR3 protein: CASSIGRDSYNSPLHF. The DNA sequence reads TGTGCCAGTAGTATAGGCCGGGACAGCTATAATTCACCCCTCCACTTT.